The present entry profiles one T cell receptor beta chain with its context. Its antigen is as yet unknown. There are 14 residues in the CDR3. In germline, CDR1 is SQVTM, CDR2 ANQGSEA. Trimming removed 8 bases from V and 3 bases from J, with 17 bases in between. The data were taken from a study of shared clonotypes between healthy human individuals. Study overall: Each donor contributed plates that comprised three CD4 naive, three CD4 memory, two CD8 naive and one CD8 memory. Study conclusions and caveats: Sampling involved blood alone; tissue repertoires likely differ.

Here immunoSEQ multiplex PCR was the method, and the copy in TCRdb shows in-frame clones only, minus some. The profile shows approximately 1,000,000 clones, about 80% of them singletons. The TCR comes from a man younger than 35 in good health. Some clones in this sample may be carry-over from other donors' samples. Sequenced sample: memory CD4+ T cells from PBMCs. Regarding subset: CD45RA-negative fraction. The genes are TRBV29-1 and TRBJ2-1, with D tentatively TRBD1 (7 bases). In DNA form, the CDR3 reads TGCAGCTCGGAGGAGGGGGCCGGCTACAATGAGCAGTTCTTC. It codes for CSSEEGAGYNEQFF.